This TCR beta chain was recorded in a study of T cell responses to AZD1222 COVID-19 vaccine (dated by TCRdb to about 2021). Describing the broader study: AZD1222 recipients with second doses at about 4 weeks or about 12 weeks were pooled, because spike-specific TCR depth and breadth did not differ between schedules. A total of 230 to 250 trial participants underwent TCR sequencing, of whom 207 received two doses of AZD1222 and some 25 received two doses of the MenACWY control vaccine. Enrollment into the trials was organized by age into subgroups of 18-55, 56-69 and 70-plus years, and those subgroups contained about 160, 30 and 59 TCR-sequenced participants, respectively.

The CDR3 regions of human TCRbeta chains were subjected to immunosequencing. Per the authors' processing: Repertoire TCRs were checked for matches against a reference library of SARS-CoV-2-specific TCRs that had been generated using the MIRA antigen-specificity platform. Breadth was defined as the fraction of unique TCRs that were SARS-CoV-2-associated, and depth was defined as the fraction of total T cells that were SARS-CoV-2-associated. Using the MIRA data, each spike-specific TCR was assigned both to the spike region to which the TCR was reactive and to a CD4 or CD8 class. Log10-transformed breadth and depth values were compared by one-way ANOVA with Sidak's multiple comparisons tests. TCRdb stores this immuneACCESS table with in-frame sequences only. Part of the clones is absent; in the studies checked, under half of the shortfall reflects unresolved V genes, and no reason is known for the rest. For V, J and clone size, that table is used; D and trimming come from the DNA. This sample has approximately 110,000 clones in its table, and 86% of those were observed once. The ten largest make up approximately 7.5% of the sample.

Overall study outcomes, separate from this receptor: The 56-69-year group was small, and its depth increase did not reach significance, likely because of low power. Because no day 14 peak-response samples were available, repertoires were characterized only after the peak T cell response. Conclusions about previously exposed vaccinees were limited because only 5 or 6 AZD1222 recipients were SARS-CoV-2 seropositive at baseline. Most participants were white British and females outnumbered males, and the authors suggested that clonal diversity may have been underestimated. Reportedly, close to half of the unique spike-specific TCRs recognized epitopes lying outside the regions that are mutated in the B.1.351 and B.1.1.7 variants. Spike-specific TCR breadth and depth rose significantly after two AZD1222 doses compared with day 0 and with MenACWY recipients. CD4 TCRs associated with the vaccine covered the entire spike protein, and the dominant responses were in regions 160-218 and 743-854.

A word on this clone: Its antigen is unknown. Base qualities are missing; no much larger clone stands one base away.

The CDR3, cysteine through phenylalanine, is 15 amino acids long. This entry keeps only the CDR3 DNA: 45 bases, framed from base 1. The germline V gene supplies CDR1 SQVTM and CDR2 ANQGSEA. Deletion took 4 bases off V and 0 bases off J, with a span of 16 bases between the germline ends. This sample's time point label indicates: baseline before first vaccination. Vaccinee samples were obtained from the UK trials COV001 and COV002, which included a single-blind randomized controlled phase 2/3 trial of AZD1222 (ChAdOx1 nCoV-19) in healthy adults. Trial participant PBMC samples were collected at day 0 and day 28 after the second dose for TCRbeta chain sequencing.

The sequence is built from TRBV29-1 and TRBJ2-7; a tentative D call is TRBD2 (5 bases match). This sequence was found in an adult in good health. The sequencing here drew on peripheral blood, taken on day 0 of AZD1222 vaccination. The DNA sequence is TGCAGCGTTGGTAAGGGCACGAGCGGCTCCTACGAGCAGTACTTC. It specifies CSVGKGTSGSYEQYF.